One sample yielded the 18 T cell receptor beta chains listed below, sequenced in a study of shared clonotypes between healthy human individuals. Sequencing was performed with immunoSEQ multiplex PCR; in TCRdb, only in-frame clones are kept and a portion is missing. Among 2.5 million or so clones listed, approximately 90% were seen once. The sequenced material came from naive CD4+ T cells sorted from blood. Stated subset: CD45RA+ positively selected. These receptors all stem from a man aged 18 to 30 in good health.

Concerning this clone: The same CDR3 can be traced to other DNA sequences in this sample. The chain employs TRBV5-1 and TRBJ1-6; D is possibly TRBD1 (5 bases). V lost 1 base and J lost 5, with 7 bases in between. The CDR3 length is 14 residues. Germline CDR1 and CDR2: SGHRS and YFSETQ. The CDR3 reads CASSLQGNNSPLHF. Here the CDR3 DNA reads TGCGCCAGCAGCTTGCAGGGTAATAATTCACCCCTCCACTTT.

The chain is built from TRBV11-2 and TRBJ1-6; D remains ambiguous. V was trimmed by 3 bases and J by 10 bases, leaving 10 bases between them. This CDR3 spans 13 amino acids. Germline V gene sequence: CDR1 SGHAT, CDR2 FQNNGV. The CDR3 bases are TGTGCCAGCAGCTTCGGGGATGGATCACCCCTCCACTTT. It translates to CASSFGDGSPLHF. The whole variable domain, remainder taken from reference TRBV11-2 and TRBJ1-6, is EAGVAQSPRYKIIEKRQSVAFWCNPISGHATLYWYQQILGQGPKLLIQFQNNGVVDDSQLPKDRFSAERLKGVDSTLKIQPAKLEDSAVYLCASSFGDGSPLHFGNGTRLTVT.

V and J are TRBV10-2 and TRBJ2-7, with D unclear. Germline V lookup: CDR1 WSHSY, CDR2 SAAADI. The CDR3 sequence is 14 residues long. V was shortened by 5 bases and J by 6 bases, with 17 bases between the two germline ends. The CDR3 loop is CASSNRLAPSEQYF. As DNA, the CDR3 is TGCGCCAGCAGTAATAGACTGGCCCCCTCCGAGCAGTACTTC.

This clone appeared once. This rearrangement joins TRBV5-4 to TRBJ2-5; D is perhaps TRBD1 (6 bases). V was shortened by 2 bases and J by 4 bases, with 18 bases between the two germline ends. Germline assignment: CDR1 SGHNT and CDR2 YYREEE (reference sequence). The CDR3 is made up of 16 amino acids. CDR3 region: CASSFIGGPKVETQYF. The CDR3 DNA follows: TGTGCCAGCAGCTTTATTGGGGGCCCAAAGGTAGAGACCCAGTACTTC. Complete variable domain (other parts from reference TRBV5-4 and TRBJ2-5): ETGVTQSPTHLIKTRGQQVTLRCSSQSGHNTVSWYQQALGQGPQFIFQYYREEENGRGNFPPRFSGLQFPNYSSELNVNALELDDSALYLCASSFIGGPKVETQYFGPGTRLLVL.

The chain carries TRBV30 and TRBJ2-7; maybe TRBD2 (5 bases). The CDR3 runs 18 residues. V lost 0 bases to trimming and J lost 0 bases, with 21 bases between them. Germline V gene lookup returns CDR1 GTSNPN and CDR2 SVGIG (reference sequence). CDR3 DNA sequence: TGTGCCTGGAGTGTAAGTGCCGCGGTGACTACTAACTCCTACGAGCAGTACTTC. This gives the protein CAWSVSAAVTTNSYEQYF.

CDR3 DNA: TGTGCCAGCTCACCAGAGACAGGGGGATCTCAGCCCCAGCATTTT. It is translated as CASSPETGGSQPQHF. This rearrangement joins TRBV18 to TRBJ1-5, with 9 bases identical to TRBD1. Germline V gives CDR1 KGHSH, CDR2 LQKENI. With V trimmed by 2 bases and J by 6 bases, 5 bases remained unmatched. This CDR3 is 15 amino acids long.

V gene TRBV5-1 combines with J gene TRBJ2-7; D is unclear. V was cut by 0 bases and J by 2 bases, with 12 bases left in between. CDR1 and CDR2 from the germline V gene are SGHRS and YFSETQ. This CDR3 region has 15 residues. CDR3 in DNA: TGCGCCAGCAGCTTGGCCGGGTTACCCGCCTACGAGCAGTACTTC. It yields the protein CASSLAGLPAYEQYF.

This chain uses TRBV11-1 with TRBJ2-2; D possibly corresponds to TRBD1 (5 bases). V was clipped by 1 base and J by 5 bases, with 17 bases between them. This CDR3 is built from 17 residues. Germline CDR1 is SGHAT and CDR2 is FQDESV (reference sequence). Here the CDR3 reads CASSLDRSGKGTGELFF. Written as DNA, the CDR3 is TGTGCCAGCAGCTTAGACCGGTCAGGGAAGGGGACCGGGGAGCTGTTTTTT.

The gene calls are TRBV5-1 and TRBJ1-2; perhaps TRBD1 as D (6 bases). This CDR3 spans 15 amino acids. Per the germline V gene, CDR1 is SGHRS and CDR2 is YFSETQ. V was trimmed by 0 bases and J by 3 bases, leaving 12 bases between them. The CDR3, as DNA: TGCGCCAGCAGCTTGGGCGGGACAAACGACTATGGCTACACCTTC. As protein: CASSLGGTNDYGYTF.

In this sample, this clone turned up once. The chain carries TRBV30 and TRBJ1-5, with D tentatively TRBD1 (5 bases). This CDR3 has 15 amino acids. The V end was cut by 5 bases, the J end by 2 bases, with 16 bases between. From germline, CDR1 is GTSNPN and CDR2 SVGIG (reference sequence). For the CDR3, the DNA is TGTGCCTGGGCCTCCGGAACAGGAGGCAATCAGCCCCAGCATTTT. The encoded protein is CAWASGTGGNQPQHF.

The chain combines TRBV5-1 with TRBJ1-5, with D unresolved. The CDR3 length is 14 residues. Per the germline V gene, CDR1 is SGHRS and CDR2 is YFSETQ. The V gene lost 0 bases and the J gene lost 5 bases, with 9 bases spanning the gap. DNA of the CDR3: TGCGCCAGCAGCTTGGGGCAGTACGATCAGCCCCAGCATTTT. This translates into CASSLGQYDQPQHF.

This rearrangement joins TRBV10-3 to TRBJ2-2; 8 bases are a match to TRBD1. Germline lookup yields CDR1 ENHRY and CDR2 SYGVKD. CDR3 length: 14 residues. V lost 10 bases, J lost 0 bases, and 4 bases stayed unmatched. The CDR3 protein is CATGQGPNTGELFF. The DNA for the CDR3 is TGTGCCACAGGACAGGGCCCGAACACCGGGGAGCTGTTTTTT.

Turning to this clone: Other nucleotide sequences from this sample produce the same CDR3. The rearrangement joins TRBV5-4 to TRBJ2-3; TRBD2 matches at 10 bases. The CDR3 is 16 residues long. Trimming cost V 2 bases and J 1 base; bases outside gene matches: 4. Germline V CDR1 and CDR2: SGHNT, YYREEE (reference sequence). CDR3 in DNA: TGTGCCAGCAGCTTAGTAGCGGGAGGAGGCACAGATACGCAGTATTTT. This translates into CASSLVAGGGTDTQYF.

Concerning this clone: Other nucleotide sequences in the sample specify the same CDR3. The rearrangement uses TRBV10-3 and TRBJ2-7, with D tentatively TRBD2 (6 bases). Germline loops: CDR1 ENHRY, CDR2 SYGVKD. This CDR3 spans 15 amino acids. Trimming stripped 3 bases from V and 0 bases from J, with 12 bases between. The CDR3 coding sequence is TGTGCCATCAGTGACTCCGGCGGGGCCTCCTACGAGCAGTACTTC. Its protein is CAISDSGGASYEQYF.

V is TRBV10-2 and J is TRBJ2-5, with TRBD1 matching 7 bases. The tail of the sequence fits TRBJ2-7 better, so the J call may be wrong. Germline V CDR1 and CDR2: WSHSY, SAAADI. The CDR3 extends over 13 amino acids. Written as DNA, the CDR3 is TGCGCCAGCCAGAGGGACAGCCCCTACGAGCAGTACTTC. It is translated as CASQRDSPYEQYF.

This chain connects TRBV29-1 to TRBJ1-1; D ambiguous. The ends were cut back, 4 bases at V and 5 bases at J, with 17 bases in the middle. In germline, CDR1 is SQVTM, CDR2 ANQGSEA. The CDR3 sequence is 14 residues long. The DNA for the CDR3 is TGCAGCGTTGGAGTCCCGGCACGAGGAACTGAAGCTTTCTTT. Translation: CSVGVPARGTEAFF. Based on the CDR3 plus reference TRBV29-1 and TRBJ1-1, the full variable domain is SAVISQKPSRDICQRGTSLTIQCQVDSQVTMMFWYRQQPGQSLTLIATANQGSEATYESGFVIDKFPISRPNLTFSTLTVSNMSPEDSSIYLCSVGVPARGTEAFFGQGTRLTVV.

For the CDR3, the DNA is TGTGCCAGCTCACTCAACGTCCCGGGACTAGCGGGTGGCCAAGAGACCCAGTACTTC. Encoded protein: CASSLNVPGLAGGQETQYF. The genes are TRBV18 and TRBJ2-5, with 12 positions matching TRBD2. Trimming at V came to 4 bases and at J to 1 base, leaving 13 bases not matched to a gene. Germline V lookup: CDR1 KGHSH, CDR2 LQKENI. The CDR3 covers 19 residues.

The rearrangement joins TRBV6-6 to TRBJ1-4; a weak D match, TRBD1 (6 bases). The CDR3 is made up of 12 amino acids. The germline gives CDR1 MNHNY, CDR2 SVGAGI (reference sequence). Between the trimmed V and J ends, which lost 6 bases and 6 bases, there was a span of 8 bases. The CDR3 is CASSRQDEKLFF. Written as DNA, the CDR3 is TGTGCCAGCAGCCGACAGGATGAAAAACTGTTTTTT.